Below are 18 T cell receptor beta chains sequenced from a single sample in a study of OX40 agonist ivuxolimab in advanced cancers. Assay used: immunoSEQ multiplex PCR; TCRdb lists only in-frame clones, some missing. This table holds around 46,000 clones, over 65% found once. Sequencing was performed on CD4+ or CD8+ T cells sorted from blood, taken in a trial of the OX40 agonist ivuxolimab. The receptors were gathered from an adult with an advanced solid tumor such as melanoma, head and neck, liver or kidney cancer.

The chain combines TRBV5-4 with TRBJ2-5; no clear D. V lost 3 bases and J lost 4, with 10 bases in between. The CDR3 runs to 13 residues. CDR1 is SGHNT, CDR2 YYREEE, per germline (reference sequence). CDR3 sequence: CASSSPLPETQYF. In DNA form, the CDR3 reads TGTGCCAGCAGCTCCCCGCTCCCAGAGACCCAGTACTTC.

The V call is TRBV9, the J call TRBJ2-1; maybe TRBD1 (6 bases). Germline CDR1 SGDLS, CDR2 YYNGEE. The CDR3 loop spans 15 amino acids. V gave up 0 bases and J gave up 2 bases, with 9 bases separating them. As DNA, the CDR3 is TGTGCCAGCAGCGTAGCTGGGGGCCCCTACAATGAGCAGTTCTTC. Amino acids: CASSVAGGPYNEQFF.

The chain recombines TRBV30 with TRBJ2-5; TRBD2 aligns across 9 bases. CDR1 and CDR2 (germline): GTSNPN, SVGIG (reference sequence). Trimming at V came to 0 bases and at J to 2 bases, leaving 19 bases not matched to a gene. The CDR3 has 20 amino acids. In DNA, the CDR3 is TGTGCCTGGAGTGTTGCGTATTGGCGGGGGGGCCCGGGGGTTCAAGAGACCCAGTACTTC. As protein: CAWSVAYWRGGPGVQETQYF.

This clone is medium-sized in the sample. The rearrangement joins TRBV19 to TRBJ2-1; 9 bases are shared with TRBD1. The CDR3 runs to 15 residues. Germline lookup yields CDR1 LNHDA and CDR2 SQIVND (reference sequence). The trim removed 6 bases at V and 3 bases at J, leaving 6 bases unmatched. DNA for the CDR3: TGTGCCAGTAGCTGGGGACAGGGAGTCTACAATGAGCAGTTCTTC. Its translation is CASSWGQGVYNEQFF. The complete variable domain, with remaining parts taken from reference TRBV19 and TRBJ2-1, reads DGGITQSPKYLFRKEGQNVTLSCEQNLNHDAMYWYRQDPGQGLRLIYYSQIVNDFQKGDIAEGYSVSREKKESFPLTVTSAQKNPTAFYLCASSWGQGVYNEQFFGPGTRLTVL.

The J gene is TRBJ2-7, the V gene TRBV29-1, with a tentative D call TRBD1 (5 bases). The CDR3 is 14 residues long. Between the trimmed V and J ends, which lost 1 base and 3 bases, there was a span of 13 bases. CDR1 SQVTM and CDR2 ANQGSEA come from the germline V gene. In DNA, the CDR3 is TGCAGCGTTGAAGGACAGCACGGCAGCTACGAGCAGTACTTC. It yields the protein CSVEGQHGSYEQYF.

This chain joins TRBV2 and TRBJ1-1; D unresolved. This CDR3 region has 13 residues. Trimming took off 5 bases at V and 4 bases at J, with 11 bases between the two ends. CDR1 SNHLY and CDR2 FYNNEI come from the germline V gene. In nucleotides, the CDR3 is TGTGCCAGCAGTTCGCAGGAGGGCACTGAAGCTTTCTTT. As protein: CASSSQEGTEAFF.

The chain's CDR3 is CASSQDSGNDQPQHF. CDR3 DNA sequence: TGCGCCAGCAGCCAAGATAGCGGCAACGATCAGCCCCAGCATTTT. The chain joins TRBV4-1 to TRBJ1-5; no definite D call. CDR3 size: 15 residues. V was shortened by 0 bases and J by 5 bases, with 11 bases between the two germline ends. The germline CDR1 and CDR2 sequences are MGHRA and YSYEKL.

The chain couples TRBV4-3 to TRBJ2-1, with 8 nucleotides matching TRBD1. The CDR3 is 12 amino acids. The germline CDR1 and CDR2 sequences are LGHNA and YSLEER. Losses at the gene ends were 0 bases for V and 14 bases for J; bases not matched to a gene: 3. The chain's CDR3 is CASSQETGVKFF. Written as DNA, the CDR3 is TGCGCCAGCAGCCAAGAGACAGGGGTAAAGTTCTTC.

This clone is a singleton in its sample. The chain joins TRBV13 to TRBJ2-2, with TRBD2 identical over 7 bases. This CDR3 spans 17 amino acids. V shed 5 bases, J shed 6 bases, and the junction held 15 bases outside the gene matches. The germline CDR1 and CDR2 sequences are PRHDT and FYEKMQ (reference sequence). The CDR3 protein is CASSDALWGRASGELFF. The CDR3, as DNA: TGTGCCAGCAGCGACGCCCTTTGGGGGAGGGCCTCCGGGGAGCTGTTTTTT.

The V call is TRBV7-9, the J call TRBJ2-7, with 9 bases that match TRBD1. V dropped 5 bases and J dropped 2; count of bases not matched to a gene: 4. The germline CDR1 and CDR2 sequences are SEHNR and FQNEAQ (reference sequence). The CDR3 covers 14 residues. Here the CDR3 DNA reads TGTGCCAGCAGCCAAGACAGGGGGGCCTACGAGCAGTACTTC. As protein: CASSQDRGAYEQYF.

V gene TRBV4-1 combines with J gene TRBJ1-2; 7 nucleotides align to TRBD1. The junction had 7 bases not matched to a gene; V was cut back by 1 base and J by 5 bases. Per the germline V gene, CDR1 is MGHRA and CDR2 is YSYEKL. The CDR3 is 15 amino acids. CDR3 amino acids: CASSQVVTGVYGYTF. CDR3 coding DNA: TGCGCCAGCAGCCAAGTTGTTACAGGGGTATATGGCTACACCTTC.

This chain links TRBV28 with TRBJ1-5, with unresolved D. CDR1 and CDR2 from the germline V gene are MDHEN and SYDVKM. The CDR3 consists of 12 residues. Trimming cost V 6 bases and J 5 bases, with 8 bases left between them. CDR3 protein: CASREVYQPQHF. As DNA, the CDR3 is TGTGCCAGCAGGGAGGTGTATCAGCCCCAGCATTTT.

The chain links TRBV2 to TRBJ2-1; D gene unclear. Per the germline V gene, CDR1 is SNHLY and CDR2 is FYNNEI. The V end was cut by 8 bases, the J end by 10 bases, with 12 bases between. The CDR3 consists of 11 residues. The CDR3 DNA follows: TGTGCCAGCTTACGGGTCGAGGAGCAGTTCTTC. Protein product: CASLRVEEQFF.

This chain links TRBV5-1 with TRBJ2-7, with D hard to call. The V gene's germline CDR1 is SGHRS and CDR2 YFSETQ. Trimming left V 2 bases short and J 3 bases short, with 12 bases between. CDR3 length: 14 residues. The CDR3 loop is CASSLSGMHYEQYF. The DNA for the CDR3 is TGCGCCAGCAGCTTATCAGGCATGCACTACGAGCAGTACTTC.

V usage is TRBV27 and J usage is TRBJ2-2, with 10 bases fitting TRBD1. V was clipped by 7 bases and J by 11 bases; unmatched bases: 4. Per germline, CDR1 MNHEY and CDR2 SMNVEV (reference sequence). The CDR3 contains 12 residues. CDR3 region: CASTDRGLELFF. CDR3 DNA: TGTGCCAGCACCGACAGGGGGCTCGAGCTGTTTTTT.

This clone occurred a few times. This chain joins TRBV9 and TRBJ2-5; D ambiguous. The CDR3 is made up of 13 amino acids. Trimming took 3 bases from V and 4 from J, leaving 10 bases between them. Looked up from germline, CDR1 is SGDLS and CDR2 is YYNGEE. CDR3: CASSEPGVETQYF. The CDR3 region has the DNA TGTGCCAGCAGCGAACCGGGCGTAGAGACCCAGTACTTC.

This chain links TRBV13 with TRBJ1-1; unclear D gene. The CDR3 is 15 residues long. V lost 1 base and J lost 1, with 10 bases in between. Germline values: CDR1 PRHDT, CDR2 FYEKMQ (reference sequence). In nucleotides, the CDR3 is TGTGCCAGCAGCTTAGATCCAGGAGGGAACACTGAAGCTTTCTTT. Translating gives CASSLDPGGNTEAFF.

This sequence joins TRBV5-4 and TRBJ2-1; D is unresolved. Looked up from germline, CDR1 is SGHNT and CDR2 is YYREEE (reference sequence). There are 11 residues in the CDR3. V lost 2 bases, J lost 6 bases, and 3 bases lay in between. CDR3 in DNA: TGTGCCAGCAGCTTCTCCAATGAGCAGTTCTTC. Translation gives CASSFSNEQFF. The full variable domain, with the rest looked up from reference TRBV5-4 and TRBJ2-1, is ETGVTQSPTHLIKTRGQQVTLRCSSQSGHNTVSWYQQALGQGPQFIFQYYREEENGRGNFPPRFSGLQFPNYSSELNVNALELDDSALYLCASSFSNEQFFGPGTRLTVL.